The 5 T cell receptor beta chains below all came from one sample that was sequenced in a study of cytomegalovirus exposure and HLA in healthy donors (dated by TCRdb to 2016 to 2017). The protocol used for the library was the immunoSEQ multiplex PCR assay. A mixture of 60 forward primers for TCR Vbeta segments and 13 reverse primers for TCR Jbeta segments was used in the multiplex PCR. The source is immuneACCESS, and TCRdb retained only in-frame sequences with V and J called. Part of the clones is not carried over; for the studies checked, unresolved V genes explain less than half of this, and the remainder is unexplained. The sample table records about 100,000 clones; approximately 79% of these occur just once. Jointly, the top ten make up 11% to 15% of the sample. The sample comprised PBMCs. These receptors originate from a woman in her thirties or forties in good health and CMV-seropositive.

The V gene is TRBV20-1, the J gene TRBJ1-2; D remains ambiguous. Germline lookup yields CDR1 DFQATT and CDR2 SNEGSKA (reference sequence). V was pared by 4 bases and J by 1 base, with 4 bases between. This CDR3 region has 11 residues. The CDR3 is CSATSNYGYTF. The CDR3, as DNA: TGCAGTGCTACGAGTAACTATGGCTACACCTTC.

This clone was seen more than once but under ten times. This sequence joins TRBV7-8 and TRBJ2-2, with D tentatively TRBD1 (6 bases). V gave up 8 bases and J gave up 4 bases, with 14 bases separating them. CDR3 length equals 14 residues. Germline assignment: CDR1 SGHVS and CDR2 FQNEAQ. CDR3 DNA sequence: TGTGCCAGCGCCGGCAGGGGTGGCACCGGGGAGCTGTTTTTT. Encoded protein: CASAGRGGTGELFF.

V gene TRBV9 combines with J gene TRBJ1-1, with a possible D match to TRBD1 (5 bases). CDR3 size: 15 residues. Trimming cost V 0 bases and J 8 bases, with 17 bases left between them. The germline CDR1 and CDR2 sequences are SGDLS and YYNGEE. CDR3 coding DNA: TGTGCCAGCAGCGTAGCCCCCCCTGGGGCGGCGGAAGCTTTCTTT. Translation gives CASSVAPPGAAEAFF. Drawing the rest from reference TRBV9 and TRBJ1-1, the complete variable domain is DSGVTQTPKHLITATGQRVTLRCSPRSGDLSVYWYQQSLDQGLQFLIQYYNGEERAKGNILERFSAQQFPDLHSELNLSSLELGDSALYFCASSVAPPGAAEAFFGQGTRLTVV.

The chain has TRBV6-5 and TRBJ1-5, with 10 bases that match TRBD1. The V gene end was trimmed by 2 bases and the J gene end by 6 bases; junction bases not matched to a gene: 4. CDR1 is MNHEY and CDR2 is SVGAGI in the germline V gene. The CDR3 is 15 residues long. The CDR3 here is CASSYGQGGGQPQHF. The CDR3 DNA reads TGTGCCAGCAGTTACGGACAGGGGGGGGGTCAGCCCCAGCATTTT.

The chain is built from TRBV10-2 and TRBJ1-5; D possibly corresponds to TRBD1 (5 bases). Trimming left V 0 bases short and J 7 bases short, with 13 bases between. The length of the CDR3 is 15 residues. Germline CDR1 WSHSY, CDR2 SAAADI. The CDR3 nucleotides read TGCGCCAGCAGTGAGTCTGTAGGGGCCGGCCAGCCCCAGCATTTT. Amino acid sequence: CASSESVGAGQPQHF.